Listed here are 7 T cell receptor beta chains from one sample, sequenced in a study of blood T cell repertoires in COVID-19. Measured with immunoSEQ multiplex PCR; TCRdb has only the in-frame clones, and not every one. The data show 350,000 to 500,000 clones, with 70% to 90% seen just once and approximately 1.5% held by the top ten. Sequenced material: PBMCs or T cells enriched from blood (not recorded which). These receptors were obtained from a woman aged 18-35 years who had been exposed to COVID-19.

This rearrangement joins TRBV27 to TRBJ2-5; 12 nucleotides match TRBD2. From germline, CDR1 is MNHEY and CDR2 SMNVEV (reference sequence). V dropped 9 bases and J dropped 4; count of bases not matched to a gene: 15. This CDR3 has 17 amino acids. CDR3 in amino acids: CASRPGLAGGGLETQYF. The CDR3 DNA follows: TGTGCCAGTCGCCCCGGGCTAGCGGGAGGGGGGCTAGAGACCCAGTACTTC.

The J gene is TRBJ2-6, the V gene TRBV24-1; maybe TRBD2 (5 bases). V was shortened by 4 bases and J by 3 bases, with 12 bases between the two germline ends. The CDR3 runs 16 residues. In germline, CDR1 is KGHDR, CDR2 SFDVKD. As DNA, the CDR3 is TGTGCCACCAGTGACTGGAGAGGGTTTGGGGCCAACGTCCTGACTTTC. It encodes CATSDWRGFGANVLTF.

This chain joins TRBV18 and TRBJ2-1; 11 bases line up with TRBD1. CDR3 length equals 18 residues. The V gene's germline CDR1 is KGHSH and CDR2 LQKENI. The V and J ends lost 2 bases and 7 bases, in that order; junction bases with no gene match: 13. The CDR3 here is CASSPRTGGGGTENEQFF. In DNA, the CDR3 is TGTGCCAGCTCACCAAGGACAGGGGGCGGGGGTACAGAGAATGAGCAGTTCTTC.

The chain combines TRBV24-1 with TRBJ2-1; 9 positions match TRBD1. In germline, CDR1 is KGHDR, CDR2 SFDVKD. The CDR3 sequence is 16 residues long. The V segment lost 4 bases and the J segment 3 bases; nucleotides outside the gene matches: 6. The CDR3 spells CATSDPGTGNYNEQFF. CDR3 DNA: TGTGCCACCAGTGACCCCGGGACAGGGAACTACAATGAGCAGTTCTTC.

The chain joins TRBV6-7 to TRBJ2-1; a weak D match, TRBD2 (5 bases). TRBV6-7 is recorded as an ORF, its role being uncertain. The germline V and J ends were trimmed by 6 bases and 12 bases, with 15 bases remaining between them. The CDR3 is made up of 12 amino acids. CDR3 sequence (DNA): TGTGCCAGCAGGACCCCCCCGGGGTCGCAGTTCTTC. It is translated as CASRTPPGSQFF.

The J gene is TRBJ2-2, the V gene TRBV5-1; 11 bases line up with TRBD1. J gave up 6 bases and V 3 bases, and 1 base lay outside the gene matches. The length of the CDR3 is 14 residues. Germline V gene data show CDR1 as SGHRS and CDR2 as YFSETQ. The CDR3 region has the DNA TGCGCCAGCAGCTGGGGACAGGGGGCCGGGGAGCTGTTTTTT. Amino acids: CASSWGQGAGELFF.

This clone was observed a single time. The chain employs TRBV13 and TRBJ1-3, with 7 bases that match TRBD1. The CDR3 is made up of 14 amino acids. Germline CDR1 PRHDT, CDR2 FYEKMQ (reference sequence). With 6 bases clipped from V and 4 bases from J, the junction kept 6 bases outside the gene matches. DNA for the CDR3: TGTGCCAGCAGTCTTAACAGGGGCGGAAACACCATATATTTT. Protein: CASSLNRGGNTIYF.